This TCR beta chain was profiled in a study of T cell changes during pregnancy in multiple sclerosis. The V gene end was trimmed by 2 bases and the J gene end by 6 bases; junction bases not matched to a gene: 11. Germline V gives CDR1 SNHLY, CDR2 FYNNEI. The CDR3 totals 17 residues. Repertoires were generated with immunoSEQ multiplex PCR, while TCRdb's copy carries only in-frame clones and drops some. The sample records approximately 70,000 clones, 91% being singletons. This TCR came from a female donor in good health, enrolled as a control in a pregnancy study. The V gene is TRBV2, the J gene TRBJ2-3; 10 nucleotides agree with TRBD2. This specimen consisted of peripheral blood, obtained in the third trimester of pregnancy. DNA for the CDR3: TGTGCCAGCAGTGAATTATCGGGAGCGGGGGGGGGTGATACGCAGTATTTT. Amino acids: CASSELSGAGGGDTQYF.